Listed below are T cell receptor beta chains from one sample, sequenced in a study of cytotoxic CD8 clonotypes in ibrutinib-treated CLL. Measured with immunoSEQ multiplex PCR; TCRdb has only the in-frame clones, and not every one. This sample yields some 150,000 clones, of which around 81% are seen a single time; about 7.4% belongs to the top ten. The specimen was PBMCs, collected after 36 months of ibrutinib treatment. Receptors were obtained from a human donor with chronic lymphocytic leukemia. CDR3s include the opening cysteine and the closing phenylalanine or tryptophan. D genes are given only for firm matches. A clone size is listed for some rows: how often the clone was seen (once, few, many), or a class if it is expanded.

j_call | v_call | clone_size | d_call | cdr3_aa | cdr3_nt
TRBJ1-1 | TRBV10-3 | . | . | CAIRPAQGSLGTEAFF | TGTGCCATCAGGCCAGCTCAGGGGAGTTTGGGCACTGAAGCTTTCTTT
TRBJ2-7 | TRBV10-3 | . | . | CAISEAGGGYEQYF | TGTGCCATCAGTGAGGCAGGGGGAGGTTACGAGCAGTACTTC
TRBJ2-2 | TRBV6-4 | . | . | CASRVSAPGTGELFF | TGTGCCAGCAGGGTCAGTGCCCCTGGCACCGGGGAGCTGTTTTTT
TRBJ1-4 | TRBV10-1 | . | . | CASSAGTENEKLFF | TGCGCCAGCAGTGCCGGGACTGAAAATGAAAAACTGTTTTTT
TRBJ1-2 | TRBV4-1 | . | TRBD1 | CASSPYFPGQANYGYTF | TGCGCCAGCAGCCCTTACTTCCCGGGACAGGCTAACTATGGCTACACCTTC
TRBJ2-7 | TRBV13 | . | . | CASSLGTARREQYF | TGTGCCAGCAGCTTAGGGACGGCGAGGCGCGAGCAGTACTTC
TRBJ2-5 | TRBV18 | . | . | CASSPGDVETQYF | TGTGCCAGCTCACCGGGTGATGTAGAGACCCAGTACTTC
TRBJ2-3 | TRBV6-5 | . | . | CASTLGGGSTDTQYF | TGTGCCAGCACCTTGGGGGGCGGGAGCACAGATACGCAGTATTTT
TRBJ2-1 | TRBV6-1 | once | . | CASRGGTVFF | TGTGCCAGCCGAGGGGGGACGGTGTTCTTC
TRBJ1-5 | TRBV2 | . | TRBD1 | CASSGGQGIQPQHF | TGTGCCAGCAGTGGGGGACAGGGTATTCAGCCCCAGCATTTT
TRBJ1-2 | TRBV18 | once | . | CASSQDSTSNYGYTF | TGTGCCAGCTCCCAAGACAGCACCTCTAACTATGGCTACACCTTC
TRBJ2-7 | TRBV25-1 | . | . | CASGEQVKGSYEQYF | TGTGCCAGCGGGGAACAGGTGAAGGGCTCCTACGAGCAGTACTTC
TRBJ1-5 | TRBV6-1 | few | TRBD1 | CASSPYRGLQPQHF | TGTGCCAGCAGTCCTTACAGGGGGCTTCAGCCCCAGCATTTT
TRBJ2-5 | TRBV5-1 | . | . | CASSPQVDTETQYF | TGCGCCAGCAGCCCACAGGTGGATACGGAGACCCAGTACTTC
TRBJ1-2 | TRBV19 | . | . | CASSIGGEPYTF | TGTGCCAGTAGTATTGGGGGGGAGCCCTACACCTTC
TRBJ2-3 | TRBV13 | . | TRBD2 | CASSPGPSGTARTDTQYF | TGTGCCAGCAGCCCAGGTCCTAGCGGGACGGCTAGGACAGATACGCAGTATTTT
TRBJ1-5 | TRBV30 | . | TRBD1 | CAWSRDRVINNQPQHF | TGTGCCTGGAGCAGAGACAGGGTTATTAACAATCAGCCCCAGCATTTT
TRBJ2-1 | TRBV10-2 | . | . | CASSESVFGQFF | TGCGCCAGCAGTGAGTCTGTCTTTGGGCAGTTCTTC
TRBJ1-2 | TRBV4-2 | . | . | CASSQELLGRVNYGYTF | TGTGCCAGCAGCCAAGAGCTGTTGGGCAGGGTTAACTATGGCTACACCTTC
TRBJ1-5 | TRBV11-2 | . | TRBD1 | CASSAWTGVGQPQHF | TGTGCCAGCAGCGCCTGGACAGGGGTTGGTCAGCCCCAGCATTTT
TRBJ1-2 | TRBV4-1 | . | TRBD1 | CASSPSRDSYGYTF | TGCGCCAGCAGCCCTAGCCGGGACAGCTATGGCTACACCTTC
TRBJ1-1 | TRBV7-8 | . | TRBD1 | CASRPDRVRPEAFF | TGTGCCAGCAGGCCGGACAGGGTGAGGCCTGAAGCTTTCTTT
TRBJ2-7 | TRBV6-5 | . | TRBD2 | CASSLRQSGGSEQYF | TGTGCCAGCAGCCTCAGACAGTCCGGGGGGTCCGAGCAGTACTTC
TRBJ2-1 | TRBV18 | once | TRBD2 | CASSPERLAGAEQFF | TGTGCCAGCTCGCCTGAGAGACTAGCGGGGGCCGAGCAGTTCTTC
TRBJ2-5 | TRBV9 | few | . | CASSVDETQYF | TGTGCCAGCAGCGTAGACGAGACCCAGTACTTC
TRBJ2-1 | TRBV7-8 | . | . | CASSLVVMRNEQFF | TGTGCCAGCAGCTTAGTAGTGATGCGGAATGAGCAGTTCTTC
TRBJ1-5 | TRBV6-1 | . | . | CASKFRVSNQPQHF | TGTGCCAGCAAATTCAGGGTTAGCAATCAGCCCCAGCATTTT
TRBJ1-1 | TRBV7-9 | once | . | CASSFGLWDTEAFF | TGTGCCAGCAGCTTTGGATTGTGGGACACTGAAGCTTTCTTT
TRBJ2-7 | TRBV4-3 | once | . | CASSQVSSVSLTYEQYF | TGCGCCAGCAGCCAAGTTTCATCTGTCTCTCTGACCTACGAGCAGTACTTC
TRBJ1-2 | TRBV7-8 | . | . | CASSARIGGGYGYTF | TGTGCCAGCAGCGCTAGGATAGGTGGGGGCTATGGCTACACCTTC
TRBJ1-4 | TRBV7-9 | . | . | CASSLTGGLFF | TGTGCCAGCAGCCTAACAGGTGGACTGTTTTTT
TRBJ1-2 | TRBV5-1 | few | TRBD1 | CASSLDGTGFGYTF | TGCGCCAGCAGCTTGGATGGGACAGGGTTTGGCTACACCTTC
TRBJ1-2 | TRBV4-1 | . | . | CASREEGTGYTF | TGCGCCAGCAGAGAGGAGGGAACTGGCTACACCTTC
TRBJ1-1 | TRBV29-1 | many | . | CSVVEGRTFF | TGCAGCGTTGTTGAGGGGAGGACTTTCTTT
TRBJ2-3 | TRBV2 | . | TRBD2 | CASTDSGLAGADTQYF | TGTGCCAGCACCGACTCAGGACTAGCGGGAGCAGATACGCAGTATTTT
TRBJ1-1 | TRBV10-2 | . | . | CASTDQYTEAFF | TGCGCCAGCACAGACCAGTACACTGAAGCTTTCTTT
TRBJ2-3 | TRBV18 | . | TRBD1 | CASSTRGFTDTQYF | TGTGCCAGCTCAACCAGGGGGTTCACAGATACGCAGTATTTT
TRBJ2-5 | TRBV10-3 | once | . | CAISGGDYLRQETQYF | TGTGCCATCAGTGGGGGTGACTACCTACGCCAAGAGACCCAGTACTTC
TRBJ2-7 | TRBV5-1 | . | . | CASSLSSYEQYF | TGCGCCAGCAGCTTGTCTTCCTACGAGCAGTACTTC
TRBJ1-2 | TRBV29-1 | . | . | CSVGQKDYGYTF | TGCAGCGTCGGACAGAAGGACTATGGCTACACCTTC
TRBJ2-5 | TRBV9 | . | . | CASSEGVAQETQYF | TGTGCCAGCAGCGAGGGAGTAGCACAAGAGACCCAGTACTTC
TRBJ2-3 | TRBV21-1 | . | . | CASSSRGRTTDTQYF | TGTGCCAGCAGCAGCCGCGGGAGAACGACAGATACGCAGTATTTT
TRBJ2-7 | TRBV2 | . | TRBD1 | CASSEAGRTGGYEQYF | TGTGCCAGCAGTGAAGCCGGACGGACAGGGGGCTACGAGCAGTACTTC
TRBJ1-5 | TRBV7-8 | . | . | CASSLGQGQNQPQHF | TGTGCCAGCAGCTTAGGGCAGGGTCAAAATCAGCCCCAGCATTTT
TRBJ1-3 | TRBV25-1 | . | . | CASRGPYLGNTIYF | TGTGCCAGCAGGGGACCCTACCTCGGAAACACCATATATTTT
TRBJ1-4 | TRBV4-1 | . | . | CASSQWGGAQGKLFF | TGCGCCAGCAGCCAATGGGGGGGGGCGCAGGGAAAACTGTTTTTT
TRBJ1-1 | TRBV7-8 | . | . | CASSMGRLNTEAFF | TGTGCCAGCAGCATGGGACGCTTGAACACTGAAGCTTTCTTT
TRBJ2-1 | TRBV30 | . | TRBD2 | CAWSMVAGVNEQFF | TGTGCCTGGAGTATGGTAGCGGGAGTCAATGAGCAGTTCTTC
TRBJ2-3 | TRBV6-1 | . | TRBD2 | CASSDPMAGGLVDTQYF | TGTGCCAGCAGTGACCCTATGGCGGGGGGGCTTGTAGATACGCAGTATTTT
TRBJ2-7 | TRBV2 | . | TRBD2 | CASSEPREGSYEQYF | TGTGCCAGCAGTGAACCGCGGGAGGGATCCTACGAGCAGTACTTC
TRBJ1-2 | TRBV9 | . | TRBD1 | CASSDVPGQGPYGYTF | TGTGCCAGCAGCGACGTCCCGGGACAGGGACCCTATGGCTACACCTTC